This T cell receptor beta chain was captured in a study of blood T cell repertoires in COVID-19. There are 13 residues in the CDR3. V was clipped by 5 bases and J by 4 bases; unmatched bases: 2. In germline, CDR1 is SNHLY, CDR2 FYNNEI. Profiled with immunoSEQ multiplex PCR; TCRdb holds only in-frame clones, not every one. The table shows around 58,000 clones, with approximately 90% occurring only once. This chain links TRBV2 with TRBJ2-1; 7 bases align to TRBD1. This receptor was taken from a woman aged 40 to 49 who had recovered from COVID-19. The source material was PBMCs or T cells enriched from blood (not recorded which). The CDR3 loop is CASSLDRYNEQFF. Here the CDR3 DNA reads TGTGCCAGCAGTTTGGACAGGTACAATGAGCAGTTCTTC.